This T cell receptor beta chain was profiled in a study of post-analysis software for immune sequencing data. General study findings and limits: Patients carried a handful of TRBV segments more frequently than controls did, and TRBV5-6, TRBV5-1 and TRBV20-1 were among them.

V gave up 1 base and J gave up 4 bases, with 6 bases separating them. The CDR3 runs 13 residues. Germline lookup yields CDR1 MGHDK and CDR2 SYGVNS. Tagging with unique molecular identifiers was a feature of the TCR beta cDNA libraries. TCRdb redid the calling of the PCR reads with MiXCR, one entry per CDR3 protein. The sample holds about 770,000 distinct CDR3 sequences, more than 45% seen once. With regard to this clonotype: Its specificity is unknown.

This rearrangement joins TRBV25-1 to TRBJ2-3; D gene uncertain. This sequence originates from a girl aged 10 to 17 with multiple sclerosis. Sample: blood. The CDR3 sequence is CASSEWSSDTQYF. The CDR3 coding sequence is TGTGCCAGCAGTGAATGGAGTTCAGATACGCAGTATTTT.